These 11 T cell receptor beta chains were sequenced from one sample in a study of T cell repertoires in ileal Crohn's disease. Data came from immunoSEQ multiplex PCR; TCRdb stores just in-frame clones and leaves some out. Among roughly 5,000 clones, roughly 66% were seen once, and the ten largest hold just under 30%. The sample's time point: neoterminal ileum biopsy at postoperative endoscopy, about 6 months after surgery. Sequencing used ileal tissue. Receptors originate from an adult with Crohn's disease.

Here the CDR3 DNA reads TGCGCCAGCAGCCAAGATCCGGCGGCGGCGGGCTCTGGGGCCAACGTCCTGACTTTC. Amino acid sequence: CASSQDPAAAGSGANVLTF. The rearrangement uses TRBV4-3 and TRBJ2-6; D is perhaps TRBD2 (5 bases). Trimming cost V 0 bases and J 0 bases, with 15 bases left between them. Germline values: CDR1 LGHNA, CDR2 YSLEER. CDR3 length equals 19 residues.

Of note for this clone: At one of its ends the junction is not consistent with the germline gene, which may arise from a read error. This chain links TRBV5-1 with TRBJ2-3, with TRBD1 matching over 7 bases. Germline CDR1 and CDR2: SGHRS and YFSETQ. The CDR3 is 14 amino acids. The CDR3 protein is CASSLTGFPDTQYF. The CDR3 coding sequence is TGTGCCAGCAGCTTGACAGGGTTTCCAGATACGCAGTATTTT.

The chain combines TRBV4-2 with TRBJ2-2; 12 bases are shared with TRBD2. The J segment lost 4 bases and the V segment lost 1 base, leaving 4 bases of the junction unmatched. The germline CDR1 and CDR2 sequences are LGHNA and YNFKEQ. There are 17 residues in the CDR3. The CDR3: CASSQGLAGDPTGELFF. In nucleotides, the CDR3 is TGTGCCAGCAGCCAAGGACTAGCGGGGGACCCCACCGGGGAGCTGTTTTTT.

This chain links TRBV6-6 with TRBJ1-2; 7 bases line up with TRBD1. In germline, CDR1 is MNHNY, CDR2 SVGAGI (reference sequence). Losses at the gene ends were 6 bases for V and 6 bases for J; bases not matched to a gene: 7. The CDR3 runs to 13 residues. CDR3 in DNA: TGTGCCAGCAGCTTGTCCCAGGGGGATGGCTACACCTTC. Translated: CASSLSQGDGYTF.

V and J are TRBV29-1 and TRBJ2-2; 11 bases are shared with TRBD2. CDR1 and CDR2 from the germline V gene are SQVTM and ANQGSEA. The CDR3 runs to 15 residues. J was trimmed by 6 bases and V by 2 bases; bases with no gene match: 5. The CDR3 loop reads CSVEPTSGASGELFF. In DNA form, the CDR3 reads TGCAGCGTTGAACCGACTAGCGGGGCGTCCGGGGAGCTGTTTTTT.

This clone was counted only a few times. V usage is TRBV7-9 and J usage is TRBJ2-5, with D possibly TRBD2 on 5 matching bases. CDR1 SEHNR and CDR2 FQNEAQ come from the germline V gene (reference sequence). V lost 3 bases to trimming and J lost 1 base, with 12 bases between them. This CDR3 is 15 amino acids long. The CDR3 region has the DNA TGTGCCAGCAGCTTCACCCGGGATACCCAAGAGACCCAGTACTTC. Translated, it gives CASSFTRDTQETQYF.

This clone occurred a few times. V usage is TRBV5-6 and J usage is TRBJ1-1; D gene unclear. Trimming pared 3 bases from V and 7 bases from J, leaving 19 bases between. The length of the CDR3 is 15 residues. Germline CDR1 is SGHDT and CDR2 is YYEEEE. The CDR3 region is CASSYVGGTKGEAFF. For the CDR3, the DNA is TGTGCCAGCAGCTACGTAGGAGGTACGAAAGGTGAAGCTTTCTTT.

The V and J genes are TRBV27 and TRBJ1-5; a weak D match, TRBD1 (6 bases). V was pared by 3 bases and J by 0 bases, with 12 bases between. The CDR3 sequence is 16 residues long. Germline CDR1 is MNHEY and CDR2 is SMNVEV (reference sequence). In DNA, the CDR3 is TGTGCCAGCAGTTTTCTAGGCAGGGGTAGCAATCAGCCCCAGCATTTT. It codes for CASSFLGRGSNQPQHF.

This clone was detected once. This sequence joins TRBV2 and TRBJ2-7; a weak D match, TRBD1 (5 bases). This CDR3 spans 16 amino acids. Germline V gene data show CDR1 as SNHLY and CDR2 as FYNNEI. The V end lost 4 bases, the J end lost 0 bases, and 16 bases lay between the germline ends. CDR3 residues: CASSGPHRTNSYEQYF. Here the CDR3 DNA reads TGTGCCAGCAGTGGCCCCCACAGGACGAACTCCTACGAGCAGTACTTC.

Remarks on this clone: At the DNA level, this CDR3 is encoded by other sequences in the same sample as well. In DNA, the CDR3 is TGTGCCAGCAGCTTAGAGACAGGGGGCTACAATGAGCAGTTCTTC. It is translated as CASSLETGGYNEQFF. The chain uses TRBV7-3 and TRBJ2-1, with TRBD1 matching 9 bases. Germline trimming cut 2 bases from V and 3 bases from J; bases unmatched to any gene: 2. The CDR3 contains 15 residues. Germline CDR1 and CDR2: SGHTA and FQGTGA.

This clone came up once. The chain links TRBV2 to TRBJ1-2; TRBD1 matches at 8 bases. The CDR3 length is 15 residues. The germline V gene encodes CDR1 SNHLY and CDR2 FYNNEI. Losses at the gene ends were 8 bases for V and 3 bases for J; bases not matched to a gene: 11. The CDR3 loop is CASRKTLDRDYGYTF. For the CDR3, the DNA is TGTGCCAGCCGCAAGACCTTGGACAGGGACTATGGCTACACCTTC.